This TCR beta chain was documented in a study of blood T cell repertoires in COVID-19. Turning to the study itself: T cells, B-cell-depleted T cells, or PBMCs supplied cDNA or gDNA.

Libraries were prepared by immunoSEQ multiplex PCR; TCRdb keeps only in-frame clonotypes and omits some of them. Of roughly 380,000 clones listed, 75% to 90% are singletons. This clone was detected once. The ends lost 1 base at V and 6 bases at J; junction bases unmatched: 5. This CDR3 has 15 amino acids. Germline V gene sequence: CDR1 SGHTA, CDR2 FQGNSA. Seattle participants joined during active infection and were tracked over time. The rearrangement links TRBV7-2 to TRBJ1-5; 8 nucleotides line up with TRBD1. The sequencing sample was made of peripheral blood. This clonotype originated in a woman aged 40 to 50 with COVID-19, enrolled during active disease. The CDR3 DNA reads TGTGCCAGCAGCTTAGGTACAGGGGGGAGTCAGCCCCAGCATTTT. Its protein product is CASSLGTGGSQPQHF. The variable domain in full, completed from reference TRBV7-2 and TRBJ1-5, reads GAGVSQSPSNKVTEKGKDVELRCDPISGHTALYWYRQSLGQGLEFLIYFQGNSAPDKSGLPSDRFSAERTGGSVSTLTIQRTQQEDSAVYLCASSLGTGGSQPQHFGDGTRLSIL.